The rows below give T cell receptor beta chains drawn from one sample of a study of cytomegalovirus exposure and HLA in healthy donors. The data were produced by immunoSEQ multiplex PCR, yet TCRdb's version contains in-frame clones alone and is incomplete. Of some 110,000 clones listed, about 91% are singletons. The sequencing input was PBMCs. These TCRs come from a man aged 18-30 years in good health and CMV-seronegative. Both conserved end residues are part of each CDR3. The D gene is left open where the match is weak. Size is omitted from some rows. Given values are once, few, many or a class for expanded clones.

d_gene: TRBD2
abundance: NA
j_gene: TRBJ2-2
v_gene: TRBV5-6
CDR3aa: CASSLPSGEYTGELFF
CDR3nt: TGTGCCAGCAGCTTGCCGAGCGGGGAGTACACCGGGGAGCTGTTTTTT

d_gene: TRBD1
abundance: NA
j_gene: TRBJ2-6
v_gene: TRBV5-1
CDR3aa: CASSLDRVSSGANVLTF
CDR3nt: TGCGCCAGCAGCCTGGACAGGGTCAGCTCTGGGGCCAACGTCCTGACTTTC

d_gene: NA
abundance: NA
j_gene: TRBJ1-2
v_gene: TRBV28
CDR3aa: CASSLGGRISANNGYTF
CDR3nt: TGTGCCAGCAGTTTGGGGGGGCGCATATCAGCCAACAATGGCTACACCTTC

d_gene: NA
abundance: NA
j_gene: TRBJ2-5
v_gene: TRBV28
CDR3aa: CASSLRGISKETQYF
CDR3nt: TGTGCCAGCAGTTTAAGGGGCATATCCAAAGAGACCCAGTACTTC

d_gene: NA
abundance: NA
j_gene: TRBJ2-3
v_gene: TRBV28
CDR3aa: CALSGVPTTDTQYF
CDR3nt: TGTGCGTTATCAGGGGTTCCTACCACAGATACGCAGTATTTT

d_gene: NA
abundance: NA
j_gene: TRBJ1-1
v_gene: TRBV29-1
CDR3aa: CSVARGGAEAFF
CDR3nt: TGCAGCGTTGCTAGGGGAGGCGCTGAAGCTTTCTTT

d_gene: TRBD2
abundance: NA
j_gene: TRBJ2-3
v_gene: TRBV11-2
CDR3aa: CASSFLRGGNTDTQYF
CDR3nt: TGTGCCAGCAGCTTCTTGCGGGGGGGAAACACAGATACGCAGTATTTT

d_gene: NA
abundance: few
j_gene: TRBJ1-4
v_gene: TRBV29-1
CDR3aa: CSVVGLNEKLFF
CDR3nt: TGCAGCGTTGTGGGCCTTAATGAAAAACTGTTTTTT

d_gene: NA
abundance: NA
j_gene: TRBJ2-7
v_gene: TRBV10-3
CDR3aa: CAISDPDSEQYF
CDR3nt: TGTGCCATCAGTGATCCGGACAGTGAGCAGTACTTC

d_gene: TRBD1
abundance: NA
j_gene: TRBJ1-4
v_gene: TRBV28
CDR3aa: CASSTGTGFPIDEKLFF
CDR3nt: TGTGCCAGCTCAACCGGGACAGGGTTTCCCATAGATGAAAAACTGTTTTTT

d_gene: NA
abundance: few
j_gene: TRBJ1-6
v_gene: TRBV14
CDR3aa: CASSQEGASPLHF
CDR3nt: TGTGCCAGCAGCCAAGAGGGGGCGTCACCCCTCCACTTT

d_gene: TRBD1
abundance: NA
j_gene: TRBJ1-4
v_gene: TRBV28
CDR3aa: CASSLGTGSEKLFF
CDR3nt: TGTGCCAGCAGTTTAGGGACAGGGAGTGAAAAACTGTTTTTT

d_gene: TRBD1
abundance: NA
j_gene: TRBJ2-7
v_gene: TRBV7-9
CDR3aa: CASSPRQGYEQYF
CDR3nt: TGTGCCAGCAGCCCGCGACAGGGCTACGAGCAGTACTTC

d_gene: NA
abundance: NA
j_gene: TRBJ2-7
v_gene: TRBV11-2
CDR3aa: CASSLAPRPYEQYF
CDR3nt: TGTGCCAGCAGCTTAGCGCCTAGACCATACGAGCAGTACTTC

d_gene: TRBD1
abundance: once
j_gene: TRBJ2-7
v_gene: TRBV25-1
CDR3aa: CASNGQGGGLALYEQYF
CDR3nt: TGTGCCAGCAACGGACAGGGGGGGGGCTTGGCCTTATACGAGCAGTACTTC

d_gene: NA
abundance: NA
j_gene: TRBJ2-2
v_gene: TRBV9
CDR3aa: CASSPAGMANTGELFF
CDR3nt: TGTGCCAGCAGCCCCGCGGGAATGGCGAACACCGGGGAGCTGTTTTTT

d_gene: TRBD1
abundance: once
j_gene: TRBJ2-7
v_gene: TRBV14
CDR3aa: CASSHGQGVLYEQYF
CDR3nt: TGTGCCAGCAGCCACGGACAGGGAGTCCTCTACGAGCAGTACTTC

d_gene: NA
abundance: NA
j_gene: TRBJ2-7
v_gene: TRBV2
CDR3aa: CASSDPQGGYEQYF
CDR3nt: TGTGCCAGCAGTGACCCCCAGGGAGGCTACGAGCAGTACTTC

d_gene: NA
abundance: NA
j_gene: TRBJ2-2
v_gene: TRBV9
CDR3aa: CASGEEWELFF
CDR3nt: TGTGCCTCCGGCGAGGAGTGGGAGCTGTTTTTT

d_gene: NA
abundance: NA
j_gene: TRBJ1-2
v_gene: TRBV7-9
CDR3aa: CASSEIYGYTF
CDR3nt: TGTGCCAGCAGCGAGATCTATGGCTACACCTTC

d_gene: TRBD1
abundance: once
j_gene: TRBJ1-6
v_gene: TRBV7-2
CDR3aa: CASTDRGTYNSPLHF
CDR3nt: TGTGCCAGCACCGACAGGGGGACCTATAATTCACCCCTCCACTTT

d_gene: NA
abundance: once
j_gene: TRBJ2-1
v_gene: TRBV6-5
CDR3aa: CASSVQGNNEQFF
CDR3nt: TGTGCCAGCAGCGTACAGGGAAACAATGAGCAGTTCTTC

d_gene: NA
abundance: NA
j_gene: TRBJ1-4
v_gene: TRBV25-1
CDR3aa: CASSEYGGPNEKLFF
CDR3nt: TGTGCCAGCAGTGAATACGGTGGGCCTAATGAAAAACTGTTTTTT

d_gene: NA
abundance: NA
j_gene: TRBJ2-6
v_gene: TRBV2
CDR3aa: CASSLLSSGANVLTF
CDR3nt: TGTGCCAGCAGTCTACTGAGCTCTGGGGCCAACGTCCTGACTTTC

d_gene: NA
abundance: NA
j_gene: TRBJ2-7
v_gene: TRBV14
CDR3aa: CASSQLTGRLGEQYF
CDR3nt: TGTGCCAGCAGCCAACTGACAGGTCGACTCGGCGAGCAGTACTTC

d_gene: NA
abundance: NA
j_gene: TRBJ2-1
v_gene: TRBV6-4
CDR3aa: CASSEAFRLGGGLEQFF
CDR3nt: TGTGCCAGCAGTGAAGCTTTTAGACTAGGAGGTGGTCTTGAGCAGTTCTTC

d_gene: NA
abundance: NA
j_gene: TRBJ1-3
v_gene: TRBV2
CDR3aa: CASRSEGNTIYF
CDR3nt: TGTGCCAGCCGATCAGAAGGAAACACCATATATTTT

d_gene: NA
abundance: once
j_gene: TRBJ1-6
v_gene: TRBV6-1
CDR3aa: CASRETGANSPLHF
CDR3nt: TGTGCCAGCAGGGAGACAGGCGCTAATTCACCCCTCCACTTT

d_gene: TRBD1
abundance: NA
j_gene: TRBJ2-2
v_gene: TRBV7-8
CDR3aa: CASSSGQGLSTGELFF
CDR3nt: TGTGCCAGCAGCTCCGGACAGGGCTTAAGTACCGGGGAGCTGTTTTTT

d_gene: TRBD1
abundance: NA
j_gene: TRBJ1-6
v_gene: TRBV6-5
CDR3aa: CASTGDRGNSPLHF
CDR3nt: TGTGCCAGCACCGGGGACAGGGGTAATTCACCCCTCCACTTT

d_gene: TRBD1
abundance: NA
j_gene: TRBJ1-2
v_gene: TRBV27
CDR3aa: CASSFDREDRYGYTF
CDR3nt: TGTGCCAGCAGTTTCGACAGGGAGGACCGCTATGGCTACACCTTC

d_gene: TRBD1
abundance: once
j_gene: TRBJ1-1
v_gene: TRBV6-5
CDR3aa: CASSYSWTGGTEAFF
CDR3nt: TGTGCCAGCAGTTACTCGTGGACAGGGGGCACTGAAGCTTTCTTT

d_gene: TRBD1
abundance: NA
j_gene: TRBJ1-2
v_gene: TRBV7-9
CDR3aa: CASSPRDSNYGYTF
CDR3nt: TGTGCCAGCAGCCCAAGGGACAGTAACTATGGCTACACCTTC

d_gene: TRBD2
abundance: NA
j_gene: TRBJ2-7
v_gene: TRBV7-9
CDR3aa: CASSDGSGRFNEQYF
CDR3nt: TGTGCCAGCAGCGACGGTAGCGGGAGGTTCAACGAGCAGTACTTC

d_gene: TRBD2
abundance: NA
j_gene: TRBJ2-5
v_gene: TRBV7-2
CDR3aa: CASAGGETQYF
CDR3nt: TGTGCCAGCGCGGGGGGTGAGACCCAGTACTTC

d_gene: NA
abundance: NA
j_gene: TRBJ2-1
v_gene: TRBV5-1
CDR3aa: CASSLGAYPQRHYNEQFF
CDR3nt: TGCGCCAGCAGCTTGGGGGCTTACCCGCAACGCCACTACAATGAGCAGTTCTTC